The clone carrying this TCR beta chain appeared many times. Its specificity is not known. These data originate in a study of T cell repertoires in cytomegalovirus infection. Study overall: It was the public TCR beta signatures that indicated both CMV infection and matching HLA type. Broader study findings: Cumulative frequency (of public TCR beta family members) identified carriers of CMV plus the relevant HLA.

TCRdb recomputed calls from the reads with MiXCR, one row per CDR3 protein. The data hold roughly 230,000 distinct CDR3 sequences, with 15% to 20% observed a single time. The CDR3 runs 13 residues. Germline values: CDR1 SEHNR, CDR2 FQNEAQ (reference sequence). V gave up 5 bases and J gave up 9 bases; unmatched junction bases: 7. The source material was CD8+ T cells from PBMCs. This chain connects TRBV7-9 to TRBJ2-1; 7 bases fit TRBD1. The clonotype comes from a human donor in good health (CMV status not recorded). Some clones in this sample may be carry-over from other donors' samples. The CDR3 DNA is TGTGCCAGCAGCCCACAGGGGATCAGTGAGCAGTTCTTC. It is translated as CASSPQGISEQFF.